This T cell receptor (beta chain) is from a study of cytomegalovirus exposure and HLA in healthy donors. Study background: A preliminary data release comprised tens of millions of unique TCRs obtained from HLA-typed donors. Out of approximately 400 genotyped donors, about 76% belonged to the Caucasian-associated ancestry cluster. Study-wide points: In vitro experiments confirmed that three CMV-associated chains were specific for CMV antigens. Being indistinguishable, some V segments were excluded, TRBV6-2 and TRBV6-3 among them.

Concerning this clone: Antigen unknown.

Between the trimmed V and J ends, which lost 3 bases and 1 base, there was a span of 12 bases. CDR3 length equals 15 residues. Germline CDR1 LNHDA, CDR2 SQIVND (reference sequence). Primers: 60 Vbeta forward and 13 Jbeta reverse. Generated by immunoSEQ multiplex PCR, the TCRdb table keeps only in-frame clones and is missing some. In the table there are just under 70,000 clones, more than 80% of which are singletons. Sequencing input: PBMCs. The chain is built from TRBV19 and TRBJ1-1, with D perhaps TRBD1 (5 bases). This sequence was found in a human donor in good health. This CDR3 reads CASSIGDTGNTEAFF. For the CDR3, the DNA is TGTGCCAGTAGTATTGGGGATACAGGGAACACTGAAGCTTTCTTT.